Listed below are T cell receptor beta chains from one sample, sequenced in a study of cytomegalovirus exposure and HLA in healthy donors. Clones were sequenced by immunoSEQ multiplex PCR, and TCRdb holds only the in-frame ones, with some missing. The sample consists of about 240,000 clones, 82% of them appearing once. Source material: PBMCs. The source is a middle-aged woman in good health and CMV-seropositive. CDR3s include the opening cysteine and the closing phenylalanine or tryptophan. Each record gives: clone size, V gene, J gene, D gene, CDR3 protein, CDR3 DNA. A D gene is named only where the DNA matches it firmly. A row's size may be missing; if present it is once, few, many or a size class.

size: -
V: TRBV6-5
J: TRBJ2-2
D: -
CDR3: CASSYMSTGELFF
DNA: TGTGCCAGCAGTTACATGAGCACCGGGGAGCTGTTTTTT

size: -
V: TRBV7-2
J: TRBJ1-1
D: TRBD1
CDR3: CASSKGQAGTEAFF
DNA: TGTGCCAGCAGCAAGGGACAGGCGGGCACTGAAGCTTTCTTT

size: few
V: TRBV5-1
J: TRBJ1-1
D: TRBD1
CDR3: CASSFRQGNSPRAFF
DNA: TGCGCCAGCAGCTTCAGACAGGGGAATTCCCCCCGAGCTTTCTTT

size: -
V: TRBV18
J: TRBJ2-3
D: -
CDR3: CASSFVQGRGGTDTQYF
DNA: TGTGCCAGCTCGTTCGTCCAGGGGAGGGGAGGAACAGATACGCAGTATTTT

size: -
V: TRBV2
J: TRBJ1-3
D: -
CDR3: CASSVIRGNTIYF
DNA: TGTGCCAGCAGTGTGATCCGGGGAAACACCATATATTTT

size: -
V: TRBV4-1
J: TRBJ1-2
D: -
CDR3: CASSQTPVDSRGGYTF
DNA: TGCGCCAGCAGCCAAACTCCGGTGGACAGCCGCGGGGGCTACACCTTC

size: -
V: TRBV14
J: TRBJ2-3
D: TRBD2
CDR3: CASSQRLLAGTDTQYF
DNA: TGTGCCAGCAGCCAACGTCTACTAGCGGGAACAGATACGCAGTATTTT

size: -
V: TRBV19
J: TRBJ1-4
D: TRBD1
CDR3: CASSSRDREVTNEKLFF
DNA: TGTGCCAGTAGTTCTCGGGACAGGGAAGTAACTAATGAAAAACTGTTTTTT

size: -
V: TRBV6-6
J: TRBJ2-7
D: TRBD2
CDR3: CASGPSGGSYEQYF
DNA: TGTGCCAGCGGGCCTAGCGGGGGGTCCTACGAGCAGTACTTC

size: once
V: TRBV5-4
J: TRBJ1-2
D: TRBD1
CDR3: CASSPAGGNGYGYTF
DNA: TGTGCCAGCAGCCCCGCAGGGGGCAATGGCTATGGCTACACCTTC

size: once
V: TRBV11-2
J: TRBJ2-7
D: -
CDR3: CASSLAYEQYF
DNA: TGTGCCAGCAGCTTAGCGTACGAGCAGTACTTC

size: -
V: TRBV6-5
J: TRBJ1-3
D: TRBD1
CDR3: CASGPRGLSGNTIYF
DNA: TGTGCCAGCGGCCCCAGGGGGCTCTCTGGAAACACCATATATTTT

size: -
V: TRBV5-6
J: TRBJ2-7
D: -
CDR3: CASSLDRYYEQYF
DNA: TGTGCCAGCAGCTTGGACAGATACTACGAGCAGTACTTC

size: -
V: TRBV2
J: TRBJ1-2
D: TRBD1
CDR3: CASSEVGTGYGYTF
DNA: TGTGCCAGCAGTGAAGTTGGGACAGGCTATGGCTACACCTTC

size: -
V: TRBV18
J: TRBJ2-5
D: TRBD2
CDR3: CASSPRTGGPQETQYF
DNA: TGTGCCAGCTCACCACGAACGGGGGGACCCCAAGAGACCCAGTACTTC

size: -
V: TRBV2
J: TRBJ2-7
D: TRBD1
CDR3: CASSGRTGPSYEQYF
DNA: TGTGCCAGCAGTGGTAGGACAGGTCCCTCCTACGAGCAGTACTTC

size: -
V: TRBV12-5
J: TRBJ1-5
D: -
CDR3: CASGLGQGADQPQHF
DNA: TGTGCTAGTGGTTTGGGCCAAGGGGCAGATCAGCCCCAGCATTTT

size: -
V: TRBV7-2
J: TRBJ2-5
D: -
CDR3: CASSSIRGGETQYF
DNA: TGTGCCAGCAGTTCGATTAGGGGGGGGGAGACCCAGTACTTC

size: few
V: TRBV30
J: TRBJ2-3
D: TRBD2
CDR3: CAWGEGMSTDTQYF
DNA: TGTGCCTGGGGGGAGGGGATGAGCACAGATACGCAGTATTTT

size: -
V: TRBV2
J: TRBJ2-3
D: TRBD2
CDR3: CAREREGPADTQYF
DNA: TGTGCCCGGGAGCGGGAGGGCCCCGCAGATACGCAGTATTTT

size: once
V: TRBV21-1
J: TRBJ2-2
D: -
CDR3: CASSNPGGPGTGELFF
DNA: TGTGCCAGCAGCAATCCGGGAGGGCCGGGAACCGGGGAGCTGTTTTTT

size: -
V: TRBV7-2
J: TRBJ1-5
D: -
CDR3: CASSLRRGANNQPQHF
DNA: TGTGCCAGCAGCTTACGCCGCGGGGCTAACAATCAGCCCCAGCATTTT

size: -
V: TRBV6-4
J: TRBJ2-1
D: TRBD2
CDR3: CASSDSTSGDNNEQFF
DNA: TGTGCCAGCAGTGACTCAACTAGCGGGGATAACAATGAGCAGTTCTTC

size: few
V: TRBV29-1
J: TRBJ2-7
D: -
CDR3: CSVEDLGSSYEQYF
DNA: TGCAGCGTTGAAGATTTGGGCAGCTCCTACGAGCAGTACTTC

size: -
V: TRBV11-3
J: TRBJ2-7
D: -
CDR3: CASSLESGEQYF
DNA: TGTGCCAGCAGCTTAGAATCCGGTGAGCAGTACTTC

size: -
V: TRBV4-3
J: TRBJ2-1
D: TRBD2
CDR3: CASSQDWGGNEQFF
DNA: TGCGCCAGCAGCCAAGATTGGGGGGGAAATGAGCAGTTCTTC

size: -
V: TRBV27
J: TRBJ2-1
D: -
CDR3: CASSLSIVDEQFF
DNA: TGTGCCAGCAGTTTATCGATAGTCGATGAGCAGTTCTTC

size: -
V: TRBV5-1
J: TRBJ1-5
D: TRBD1
CDR3: CASRRDSNNQPQHF
DNA: TGCGCCAGCAGGCGGGACAGTAACAATCAGCCCCAGCATTTT

size: -
V: TRBV4-3
J: TRBJ2-7
D: -
CDR3: CASSQDWRDLPFLGSYEQYF
DNA: TGCGCCAGCAGCCAAGATTGGAGGGACTTACCATTTCTTGGTTCCTACGAGCAGTACTTC

size: -
V: TRBV5-4
J: TRBJ2-7
D: -
CDR3: CASSSAGAGAYEQYF
DNA: TGTGCCAGCAGCTCTGCAGGGGCCGGGGCCTACGAGCAGTACTTC

size: -
V: TRBV6-5
J: TRBJ2-5
D: -
CDR3: CASRTWGRDQETQYF
DNA: TGTGCCAGCAGAACGTGGGGCAGGGATCAAGAGACCCAGTACTTC

size: -
V: TRBV30
J: TRBJ2-2
D: -
CDR3: CAWSVLAGELFF
DNA: TGTGCCTGGAGTGTACTAGCCGGGGAGCTGTTTTTT

size: -
V: TRBV7-2
J: TRBJ1-5
D: -
CDR3: CASSPRQGNQPQHF
DNA: TGTGCCAGCAGCCCTAGACAGGGCAATCAGCCCCAGCATTTT

size: -
V: TRBV11-3
J: TRBJ2-1
D: TRBD2
CDR3: CASSPGAATSGTNEQFF
DNA: TGTGCCAGCAGCCCAGGTGCAGCGACTAGCGGGACGAATGAGCAGTTCTTC

size: -
V: TRBV9
J: TRBJ2-4
D: TRBD1
CDR3: CASSVRDRGFDIQYF
DNA: TGTGCCAGCAGCGTCCGGGACAGGGGATTCGACATTCAGTACTTC

size: -
V: TRBV9
J: TRBJ2-1
D: -
CDR3: CASSPNNEQFF
DNA: TGTGCCAGCAGCCCCAACAATGAGCAGTTCTTC

size: -
V: TRBV7-2
J: TRBJ1-1
D: -
CDR3: CASGRVAVTEAFF
DNA: TGTGCCAGTGGGAGGGTAGCGGTCACTGAAGCTTTCTTT

size: once
V: TRBV27
J: TRBJ2-1
D: -
CDR3: CAIHTGRDEQFF
DNA: TGTGCCATCCATACAGGTCGGGATGAGCAGTTCTTC

size: -
V: TRBV6-6
J: TRBJ2-7
D: TRBD1
CDR3: CASSPTGIGSYEQYF
DNA: TGTGCCAGCAGTCCGACAGGGATCGGCTCCTACGAGCAGTACTTC

size: -
V: TRBV5-6
J: TRBJ2-7
D: TRBD2
CDR3: CASSPGLEYEQYF
DNA: TGTGCCAGCAGCCCTGGACTAGAGTACGAGCAGTACTTC

size: -
V: TRBV9
J: TRBJ2-1
D: TRBD2
CDR3: CASSVASGSPNEQFF
DNA: TGTGCCAGCAGCGTAGCTAGCGGGAGTCCCAATGAGCAGTTCTTC